The next 23 T cell receptor beta chains were all read from a single sample in a study of blood T cell repertoires in COVID-19. Produced via immunoSEQ multiplex PCR; TCRdb's table is partial and in-frame only. The sample carries approximately 200,000 clones, approximately 90% recorded once. Sequencing was done on a sample of peripheral blood. All receptors derive from a young woman with acute or convalescent COVID-19.

The V call is TRBV11-2, the J call TRBJ2-2; 13 bases align to TRBD2. CDR1 and CDR2 (germline): SGHAT, FQNNGV. CDR3 length: 15 residues. The V gene end was trimmed by 6 bases and the J gene end by 8 bases; junction bases not matched to a gene: 6. Written as DNA, the CDR3 is TGTGCCAGCAGGGCGACTAGCGGGAGGTGGGGGGAGCTGTTTTTT. This codes for CASRATSGRWGELFF.

This clone was recorded only once. The chain uses TRBV28 and TRBJ1-2; D is ambiguous. This CDR3 is 12 amino acids long. The V end lost 6 bases, the J end lost 4 bases, and 9 bases lay between the germline ends. Germline assignment: CDR1 MDHEN and CDR2 SYDVKM. The chain's CDR3 is CASSSVLYGYTF. The CDR3 DNA reads as TGTGCCAGCAGCAGCGTCCTCTATGGCTACACCTTC.

V and J are TRBV28 and TRBJ1-4, with D tentatively TRBD1 (5 bases). The ends were cut back, 11 bases at V and 3 bases at J, with 13 bases in the middle. Per germline, CDR1 MDHEN and CDR2 SYDVKM. There are 13 residues in the CDR3. CDR3 loop: CASRRDSNEKLFF. CDR3 sequence (DNA): TGTGCCTCTCGCCGGGACTCTAATGAAAAACTGTTTTTT.

V gene TRBV2 combines with J gene TRBJ2-7; 8 bases agree with TRBD1. CDR3 length equals 13 residues. The germline V gene encodes CDR1 SNHLY and CDR2 FYNNEI. After removal of 8 bases from V and 4 bases from J, the junction contained 7 bases not matched to a gene. The CDR3 is CASQDRASYEQYF. CDR3 DNA sequence: TGTGCCAGCCAGGACAGGGCCTCTTACGAGCAGTACTTC.

The J gene is TRBJ2-1, the V gene TRBV5-1; 10 bases fit TRBD2. Germline V gives CDR1 SGHRS, CDR2 YFSETQ. The CDR3 sequence is 14 residues long. The V and J ends lost 5 bases and 7 bases, in that order; junction bases with no gene match: 6. CDR3 sequence reads: CASSDSSGSNEQFF. CDR3 sequence (DNA): TGCGCCAGCAGTGATTCTAGCGGGAGTAATGAGCAGTTCTTC.

This chain joins TRBV7-6 and TRBJ2-2, with 7 bases matching TRBD1. V dropped 1 base and J dropped 3; count of bases not matched to a gene: 5. The CDR3 runs to 16 residues. Per the germline V gene, CDR1 is SGHVS and CDR2 is FNYEAQ. The CDR3 region is CASSLVGGDYTGELFF. CDR3 DNA: TGTGCCAGCAGCTTAGTAGGGGGCGACTACACCGGGGAGCTGTTTTTT.

In its sample, this clone was seen once. The chain has TRBV28 and TRBJ2-2, with TRBD1 as a possible D gene (7 bases). The CDR3 is 16 amino acids. Germline-derived CDR1 and CDR2 are MDHEN and SYDVKM. V was shortened by 2 bases and J by 11 bases, with 21 bases between the two germline ends. In nucleotides, the CDR3 is TGTGCCAGCAGTTTAGGTAGCAGGGGGAGGACCACCGAGCTGTTTTTT. Translated, it gives CASSLGSRGRTTELFF.

The chain links TRBV5-1 to TRBJ2-7; D unclear. The CDR3 is made up of 15 amino acids. Germline values: CDR1 SGHRS, CDR2 YFSETQ. Deletions cut 3 bases from V and 2 bases from J, with 15 bases between. CDR3 amino acids: CASSSRTETPYEQYF. CDR3 coding DNA: TGCGCCAGCAGCTCACGCACGGAGACTCCCTACGAGCAGTACTTC.

V usage is TRBV7-9 and J usage is TRBJ1-4, with D possibly matching TRBD1 (5 bases). This CDR3 is built from 16 residues. The germline V gene encodes CDR1 SEHNR and CDR2 FQNEAQ (reference sequence). Trimming pared 0 bases from V and 7 bases from J, leaving 15 bases between. The CDR3 region has the DNA TGTGCCAGCAGCTTAGCGGGTTGGGGGGATCGTGAAAAACTGTTTTTT. Translating it yields CASSLAGWGDREKLFF.

The J gene is TRBJ2-5, the V gene TRBV5-4, with 10 bases matching TRBD2. This CDR3 is built from 13 residues. CDR1 SGHNT and CDR2 YYREEE come from the germline V gene (reference sequence). The J segment lost 3 bases and the V segment lost 4 bases, leaving 0 bases of the junction unmatched. The CDR3 DNA follows: TGTGCCAGCAGCGGACTAGCGGAAGAGACCCAGTACTTC. It yields the protein CASSGLAEETQYF.

This clone was found once. This chain links TRBV12-5 with TRBJ2-3, with a weak D call TRBD1 (6 bases). V shed 8 bases and J shed 11 bases, with 11 bases lying between them. Germline V gene sequence: CDR1 LGHNT, CDR2 FRNRAP. The CDR3 length is 10 residues. The CDR3 region has the DNA TGTGCTAGTACAGGGAAAGGGCAGTATTTT. This gives the protein CASTGKGQYF.

The gene calls are TRBV2 and TRBJ2-2, with D perhaps TRBD1 (6 bases). The ends were cut back, 7 bases at V and 10 bases at J, with 16 bases in the middle. CDR1 and CDR2 from the germline V gene are SNHLY and FYNNEI. This CDR3 is 13 amino acids long. The CDR3 loop is CASKPQGPPELFF. The CDR3, as DNA: TGTGCCAGCAAACCACAGGGCCCACCGGAGCTGTTTTTT.

The V gene is TRBV30, the J gene TRBJ1-1, with a tentative D call TRBD1 (5 bases). This CDR3 is 12 amino acids long. Germline CDR1 GTSNPN, CDR2 SVGIG (reference sequence). Trimming cost V 3 bases and J 5 bases, with 10 bases left between them. The CDR3 coding sequence is TGTGCCTGGAGCGGCGGGGGGACTGAAGCTTTCTTT. This encodes CAWSGGGTEAFF.

The chain couples TRBV7-3 to TRBJ2-1; TRBD2 matches 7 bases. V shed 8 bases and J 0 bases; nucleotides not matched to a gene: 1. In germline, CDR1 is SGHTA, CDR2 FQGTGA. The CDR3 contains 13 residues. CDR3 in amino acids: CASGGSSYNEQFF. The CDR3 nucleotides are TGTGCCAGCGGCGGGAGCTCCTACAATGAGCAGTTCTTC.

J is TRBJ1-5 and V is TRBV27; D gene uncertain. Looked up from germline, CDR1 is MNHEY and CDR2 is SMNVEV (reference sequence). V shed 7 bases and J shed 3 bases, with 10 bases lying between them. This CDR3 contains 13 residues. The CDR3 protein is CASTPGVNQPQHF. DNA for the CDR3: TGTGCCAGCACACCCGGGGTCAATCAGCCCCAGCATTTT.

The chain couples TRBV5-4 to TRBJ1-2; no clear D gene. V lost 7 bases to trimming and J lost 0 bases, with 16 bases between them. CDR3 length: 15 amino acids. CDR1 is SGHNT and CDR2 is YYREEE in the germline V gene (reference sequence). The CDR3 loop reads CASSRGAATNYGYTF. The CDR3 bases are TGTGCCAGCTCCCGTGGAGCAGCCACTAACTATGGCTACACCTTC.

The CDR3 protein is CASRVTAGSNQPQHF. The CDR3 DNA reads TGCGCCAGCCGTGTTACTGCCGGGAGCAATCAGCCCCAGCATTTT. This chain links TRBV5-1 with TRBJ1-5; D is unclear. The V gene lost 7 bases and the J gene lost 1 base, with 15 bases spanning the gap. From germline, CDR1 is SGHRS and CDR2 YFSETQ. The CDR3 covers 15 residues.

The CDR3 protein is CASSLEGTGELFF. CDR3 nucleotides: TGTGCCAGCTCCCTCGAGGGCACCGGGGAGCTGTTTTTT. This sequence joins TRBV18 and TRBJ2-2, with D possibly being TRBD2 (5 bases). V dropped 6 bases and J dropped 4 bases, with 9 bases sitting between them. From germline, CDR1 is KGHSH and CDR2 LQKENI. CDR3 length: 13 amino acids.

This clone has just a few counts. This rearrangement joins TRBV3-1 (or the pseudogene TRBV3-2) to TRBJ2-2; 9 positions agree with TRBD2. Unmatched junction bases numbered 17, after V lost 3 bases and J lost 6 bases. The CDR3 has 19 residues. CDR1 is LGHDT, CDR2 YNNKEL, per germline (reference sequence). The CDR3 protein is CASSQSGFGGRVVAGELFF. The CDR3 DNA reads as TGTGCCAGCAGCCAGTCAGGGTTTGGCGGGAGGGTCGTCGCCGGGGAGCTGTTTTTT.

This chain links TRBV18 with TRBJ1-5; D gene uncertain. The length of the CDR3 is 14 residues. The germline V gene encodes CDR1 KGHSH and CDR2 LQKENI. Trimming cost V 4 bases and J 5 bases, with 12 bases left between them. CDR3 sequence (DNA): TGTGCCAGCTCACGACGGGGAAGGGATCAGCCCCAGCATTTT. It is translated as CASSRRGRDQPQHF.

The rearrangement links TRBV6-6 to TRBJ2-1, with 8 bases aligning to TRBD2. J gave up 5 bases and V 7 bases, and 4 bases lay outside the gene matches. The CDR3 runs to 13 residues. Germline V gene lookup returns CDR1 MNHNY and CDR2 SVGAGI (reference sequence). CDR3 sequence: CASTSGRDNEQFF. CDR3 DNA sequence: TGTGCCAGCACGTCCGGGAGGGACAATGAGCAGTTCTTC.

This sequence joins TRBV30 and TRBJ1-4; 9 nucleotides match TRBD1. The CDR3 is 15 residues long. CDR1 and CDR2 (germline): GTSNPN, SVGIG (reference sequence). V gave up 3 bases and J gave up 8 bases; unmatched junction bases: 10. For the CDR3, the DNA is TGTGCCTGGAGCCACGGGGACAGGGTGGAGGAAAAACTGTTTTTT. Its translation is CAWSHGDRVEEKLFF.

The rearrangement uses TRBV6-4 and TRBJ2-2; D unclear. Germline CDR1 is MRHNA and CDR2 is SNTAGT. V lost 3 bases to trimming and J lost 5 bases, with 10 bases between them. The length of the CDR3 is 14 residues. The CDR3: CASSEGPGTGELFF. The CDR3 DNA reads TGTGCCAGCAGTGAGGGCCCTGGTACCGGGGAGCTGTTTTTT.